A single TCR beta chain is shown here with its context. This specimen comes from a study of blood T cell repertoires in COVID-19. Study-wide context: Samples came from the United States, Italy and Spain, spanning acute and convalescent COVID-19. PBMCs, B-cell-depleted T cells, or T cells provided the cDNA or gDNA that made up the material.

The J segment lost 7 bases and the V segment lost 0 bases, leaving 8 bases of the junction unmatched. The CDR3 totals 16 residues. Germline V gene sequence: CDR1 MNHEY, CDR2 SVGAGI. The data were produced by immunoSEQ multiplex PCR, yet TCRdb's version contains in-frame clones alone and is incomplete. This sample has about 400,000 clones, with 86% found just once. The sample taken for sequencing was peripheral blood. V gene TRBV6-5 combines with J gene TRBJ1-2; TRBD1 matches at 10 bases. The sequence was obtained from a woman aged 25 to 39 with active or convalescent COVID-19. CDR3 region: CASSYSDGTGAVGYTF. The CDR3 nucleotides are TGTGCCAGCAGTTACTCGGATGGGACAGGGGCGGTTGGCTACACCTTC.